Following are 21 T cell receptor beta chains from one sample sequenced in a study of blood T cell repertoires in COVID-19. The method was immunoSEQ multiplex PCR; TCRdb's version includes in-frame clones alone and lacks a portion of them. Of under 300,000 clones in the sample, approximately 91% were seen once. Sequenced input: PBMCs or T cells enriched from blood (not recorded which). Receptor source: a middle-aged woman with acute COVID-19.

This clone was detected once. The chain carries TRBV19 and TRBJ1-3; possibly TRBD1 for D (6 bases). V gave up 7 bases and J gave up 2 bases, with 9 bases separating them. The CDR3 totals 13 residues. The germline V gene has CDR1 LNHDA and CDR2 SQIVND (reference sequence). CDR3 in DNA: TGTGCCAGTACGGGGGGGCCTGGAAACACCATATATTTT. Encoded protein: CASTGGPGNTIYF.

V and J are TRBV25-1 and TRBJ2-3; a weak D match, TRBD2 (5 bases). Germline V gives CDR1 MGHDK, CDR2 SYGVNS. Trimming removed 3 bases from V and 0 bases from J, with 7 bases in between. CDR3 size: 14 residues. This chain's CDR3 is CASSEAGSTDTQYF. CDR3 DNA sequence: TGTGCCAGCAGTGAGGCGGGCAGCACAGATACGCAGTATTTT.

V is TRBV30 and J is TRBJ1-3, with D tentatively TRBD1 (5 bases). Trimming cost V 8 bases and J 0 bases, with 14 bases left between them. From germline, CDR1 is GTSNPN and CDR2 SVGIG (reference sequence). The CDR3 spans 14 residues. The CDR3 nucleotides read TGTGCCGGACAAAGACAGCGCTCTGGAAACACCATATATTTT. Translation: CAGQRQRSGNTIYF.

In nucleotides, the CDR3 is TGCGCCAGCAGCTTGGCCCCGGACAGGGTATATGGCTACACCTTC. Translation: CASSLAPDRVYGYTF. The rearrangement links TRBV5-1 to TRBJ1-2; 8 nucleotides line up with TRBD1. The CDR3 contains 15 residues. Germline V lookup: CDR1 SGHRS, CDR2 YFSETQ. The junction had 6 bases not matched to a gene; V was cut back by 0 bases and J by 5 bases.

The chain carries TRBV10-1 and TRBJ1-5; TRBD1 might be the D (6 bases). V was cut by 5 bases and J by 2 bases, with 22 bases left in between. Germline lookup yields CDR1 WNHNN and CDR2 SYGVQD (reference sequence). The CDR3 sequence is 18 residues long. This CDR3 reads CASSIFLPGQGGNQPQHF. The CDR3 DNA is TGCGCCAGCAGTATCTTCCTCCCGGGACAAGGGGGCAATCAGCCCCAGCATTTT.

The V gene is TRBV18, the J gene TRBJ2-7, with 10 bases matching TRBD1. The CDR3 has 16 residues. Germline-derived CDR1 and CDR2 are KGHSH and LQKENI. Unmatched junction bases numbered 9, after V lost 1 base and J lost 6 bases. The CDR3 region is CASSPLAGTGDAEQYF. The CDR3 DNA sequence: TGTGCCAGCTCACCACTTGCCGGGACAGGGGACGCCGAGCAGTACTTC.

This rearrangement joins TRBV5-1 to TRBJ1-4; 8 bases align to TRBD1. The junction had 6 bases not matched to a gene; V was cut back by 5 bases and J by 3 bases. Germline loops: CDR1 SGHRS, CDR2 YFSETQ. This CDR3 region has 15 residues. For the CDR3, the DNA is TGCGCCAGCAGTCAAACGGACAGGGCTAATGAAAAACTGTTTTTT. Its translation is CASSQTDRANEKLFF.

CDR3 sequence reads: CASSFSGQDTEAFF. The DNA of the CDR3 is TGCGCCAGCAGCTTCAGTGGGCAGGACACTGAAGCTTTCTTT. The chain employs TRBV5-1 and TRBJ1-1; D is ambiguous. Looked up from germline, CDR1 is SGHRS and CDR2 is YFSETQ. Trimming shortened V by 2 bases and J by 3 bases, and 11 bases separated the two germline ends. The CDR3 is 14 residues long.

A remark on this clone: Other DNA sequences in this specimen translate into the identical CDR3. This chain connects TRBV7-9 to TRBJ1-1; D not resolved. The V and J ends lost 5 bases and 1 base respectively, with 8 bases between them. There are 13 residues in the CDR3. Germline-derived CDR1 and CDR2 are SEHNR and FQNEAQ (reference sequence). CDR3 nucleotide sequence: TGTGCCAGCAGCCCGCGTGGGAACACTGAAGCTTTCTTT. Its translation: CASSPRGNTEAFF.

J is TRBJ2-7 and V is TRBV19, with TRBD1 matching over 8 bases. The germline CDR1 and CDR2 sequences are LNHDA and SQIVND (reference sequence). V shed 6 bases and J 2 bases; nucleotides not matched to a gene: 9. CDR3 length: 15 residues. The CDR3 here is CASRAPGQATYEQYF. The CDR3 nucleotides read TGTGCCAGTAGAGCACCGGGACAGGCCACCTACGAGCAGTACTTC.

In regard to this clone: Its ends do not fully match the called genes, so a read error is possible. The gene calls are TRBV19 and TRBJ1-5; possible D gene TRBD1, 5 bases. Germline V gene data show CDR1 as LNHDA and CDR2 as SQIVND (reference sequence). The length of the CDR3 is 14 residues. CDR3 bases: TGTGCCAGTAGTACCGCAGGGAGGGGTCAGCTCCAGCATTTT. The encoded protein is CASSTAGRGQLQHF.

Points on this clone: Other nucleotide sequences from this sample produce the same CDR3. The chain recombines TRBV5-1 with TRBJ2-7, with TRBD1 matching 11 bases. The germline V gene encodes CDR1 SGHRS and CDR2 YFSETQ. The CDR3 has 14 residues. The V segment lost 4 bases and the J segment 2 bases; nucleotides outside the gene matches: 2. As DNA, the CDR3 is TGCGCCAGCAGCCCGGGACAGGGGGCCTACGAGCAGTACTTC. Translating gives CASSPGQGAYEQYF.

This chain uses TRBV7-2 with TRBJ2-4; 8 bases fit TRBD2. Germline V CDR1 and CDR2: SGHTA, FQGNSA. This CDR3 region has 16 residues. J gave up 0 bases and V 3 bases, and 4 bases lay outside the gene matches. CDR3 nucleotide sequence: TGTGCCAGCAGCTTTAGCGGGATGCTAGCCAAAAACATTCAGTACTTC. Protein sequence: CASSFSGMLAKNIQYF.

This clone came up a few times. This chain links TRBV21-1 with TRBJ1-3; TRBD1 is taken as the D call from the table, unchecked against the DNA. TRBV21-1 is annotated as a pseudogene. This CDR3 has 19 amino acids. The CDR3 sequence: CASSNRRGGGGITENTIYF. CDR3 coding DNA: TGTGCCAGCAGCAACCGCAGGGGTGGGGGTGGAATAACGGAAAACACCATATATTTT.

This clone showed up just once. Within the sample, other DNA sequences also encode this same CDR3. The chain uses TRBV7-2 and TRBJ2-7; no definite D call. Germline lookup yields CDR1 SGHTA and CDR2 FQGNSA. CDR3 length equals 11 residues. V lost 5 bases and J 1 base, leaving 3 bases between the germline ends. The CDR3 protein is CASSPSYEQYF. DNA for the CDR3: TGTGCCAGCAGCCCATCCTACGAGCAGTACTTC.

The chain combines TRBV11-1 with TRBJ2-1; TRBD1 matches at 11 bases. V gave up 5 bases and J gave up 8 bases; unmatched junction bases: 5. This CDR3 is 14 amino acids long. CDR1 and CDR2 (germline): SGHAT, FQDESV (reference sequence). Here the CDR3 reads CASSKGQGVDEQFF. The DNA for the CDR3 is TGTGCCAGCAGCAAGGGACAGGGGGTGGATGAGCAGTTCTTC.

The table lists this clone with a few counts. V and J are TRBV5-4 and TRBJ1-1; D uncertain. V lost 1 base and J 3 bases, leaving 16 bases between the germline ends. In germline, CDR1 is SGHNT, CDR2 YYREEE (reference sequence). The CDR3 consists of 16 residues. The CDR3 region has the DNA TGTGCCAGCAGCTTGACGGGAGGAGGCAGGCACACTGAAGCTTTCTTT. Its translation is CASSLTGGGRHTEAFF.

The V call is TRBV5-1, the J call TRBJ2-3; 9 positions agree with TRBD2. V gave up 0 bases and J gave up 5 bases; unmatched junction bases: 7. CDR3 length: 16 amino acids. Germline CDR1 is SGHRS and CDR2 is YFSETQ. Here the CDR3 reads CASSLVPAGGGDTQYF. Written as DNA, the CDR3 is TGCGCCAGCAGCTTGGTTCCAGCGGGAGGAGGAGATACGCAGTATTTT.

The V and J genes are TRBV9 and TRBJ2-5; D is possibly TRBD2 (6 bases). Germline loops: CDR1 SGDLS, CDR2 YYNGEE. V gave up 0 bases and J gave up 5 bases, with 17 bases separating them. The CDR3 runs to 16 residues. In nucleotides, the CDR3 is TGTGCCAGCAGCGTAGGGACTAATCCGCTCCAGGAGACCCAGTACTTC. This encodes CASSVGTNPLQETQYF.

The chain has TRBV7-2 and TRBJ2-1; 16 bases agree with TRBD2. Trimming took 5 bases from V and 9 from J; bases not matched to a gene: 4. The CDR3 length is 15 residues. CDR1 and CDR2 (germline): SGHTA, FQGNSA. The CDR3: CASSLGLAGGAEQFF. CDR3 DNA sequence: TGTGCCAGCAGCCTGGGACTAGCGGGGGGGGCTGAGCAGTTCTTC.

The genes are TRBV6-6 and TRBJ2-5, with TRBD1 identical over 10 bases. With 6 bases clipped from V and 4 bases from J, the junction kept 2 bases outside the gene matches. Germline lookup yields CDR1 MNHNY and CDR2 SVGAGI (reference sequence). The length of the CDR3 is 13 residues. The CDR3 DNA follows: TGTGCCAGCAGGACAGGGGGCCGAGAGACCCAGTACTTC. It yields the protein CASRTGGRETQYF.